Listed here are 14 T cell receptor beta chains from one sample, sequenced in a study of blood T cell repertoires in COVID-19. The assay was immunoSEQ multiplex PCR, and TCRdb's table has in-frame clones only and misses some. Found here are some 670,000 clones, more than 80% of them singletons; the top ten hold approximately 0.25%. Material for sequencing was peripheral blood. The source of these receptors is a woman in her late teens or twenties with acute or convalescent COVID-19.

This sequence joins TRBV5-1 and TRBJ1-6, with TRBD1 identical over 8 bases. The CDR3 totals 16 residues. Germline-derived CDR1 and CDR2 are SGHRS and YFSETQ. The V and J ends lost 5 bases and 7 bases, in that order; junction bases with no gene match: 11. The CDR3 protein is CASRWGGDRLNSPLHF. The CDR3 DNA reads TGCGCCAGCAGGTGGGGAGGGGACAGGTTAAATTCACCCCTCCACTTT.

The chain recombines TRBV19 with TRBJ1-1; a possible D gene is TRBD1 (5 bases). CDR3 length equals 14 residues. V shed 4 bases and J shed 1 base, with 10 bases lying between them. Germline CDR1 is LNHDA and CDR2 is SQIVND (reference sequence). CDR3 sequence (DNA): TGTGCCAGTAGTAGGGGCCTCGAGAACACTGAAGCTTTCTTT. It yields the protein CASSRGLENTEAFF.

This chain's CDR3 is CATSGGRTYEQYF. The DNA for the CDR3 is TGTGCCACCAGTGGAGGTCGGACCTACGAGCAGTACTTC. This chain links TRBV24-1 with TRBJ2-7; D call uncertain. The CDR3 contains 13 residues. The V gene's germline CDR1 is KGHDR and CDR2 SFDVKD. V dropped 5 bases and J dropped 2 bases, with 9 bases sitting between them.

This CDR3 is CASSPGDPRRNQPQHF. CDR3 nucleotides: TGTGCCAGCAGCCCGGGGGACCCCAGGCGCAATCAGCCCCAGCATTTT. The gene calls are TRBV21-1 and TRBJ1-5. TRBV21-1 is shown as a pseudogene. The CDR3 totals 16 residues.

This clone was picked up one time. V gene TRBV6-2 or TRBV6-3 combines with J gene TRBJ2-7; possible D gene TRBD1, 6 bases. The V gene lost 4 bases and the J gene lost 3 bases, with 10 bases spanning the gap. Germline CDR1 reads MNHEY; CDR2 reads SVGEGT. The CDR3 totals 13 residues. The CDR3 sequence: CASSSDRNYEQYF. Here the CDR3 DNA reads TGTGCCAGCAGTTCCGACAGGAACTACGAGCAGTACTTC.

The chain carries TRBV4-1 and TRBJ2-1, with 9 bases lining up with TRBD2. The junction had 10 bases not matched to a gene; V was cut back by 1 base and J by 9 bases. The CDR3 is made up of 16 amino acids. The V gene's germline CDR1 is MGHRA and CDR2 YSYEKL. CDR3 protein: CASSQVGGGALGEQFF. Written as DNA, the CDR3 is TGCGCCAGCAGCCAAGTGGGCGGGGGGGCTCTTGGTGAGCAGTTCTTC.

The chain links TRBV1 to TRBJ1-1; the table's D call of TRBD1 was not tested on the DNA. TRBV1 constitutes a pseudogene. This CDR3 is built from 16 residues. In nucleotides, the CDR3 is TGCACCAGCAGCCAGCACAACAGGCCGACGAACACTGAAGCTTTCTTT. The encoded protein is CTSSQHNRPTNTEAFF.

This clone was seen only a few times. V gene TRBV6-5 combines with J gene TRBJ1-2; 7 bases line up with TRBD1. The junction had 9 bases not matched to a gene; V was cut back by 6 bases and J by 2 bases. The germline CDR1 and CDR2 sequences are MNHEY and SVGAGI. There are 15 residues in the CDR3. In nucleotides, the CDR3 is TGTGCCAGCAGGGATACAGGGGCCCTAAACTATGGCTACACCTTC. It encodes CASRDTGALNYGYTF.

The V gene is TRBV19, the J gene TRBJ1-1, with TRBD1 matching 7 bases. The CDR3 totals 15 residues. The germline gives CDR1 LNHDA, CDR2 SQIVND (reference sequence). Unmatched junction bases numbered 9, after V lost 0 bases and J lost 8 bases. The chain's CDR3 is CASSIDEGASGEAFF. The CDR3 nucleotides read TGTGCCAGTAGTATAGATGAGGGGGCCAGTGGAGAAGCTTTCTTT.

The count of this clone is one. The chain links TRBV10-2 to TRBJ1-1, with 7 bases matching TRBD1. The CDR3 length is 14 residues. CDR1 is WSHSY and CDR2 is SAAADI in the germline V gene. The V gene end was trimmed by 3 bases and the J gene end by 5 bases; junction bases not matched to a gene: 6. The CDR3 protein is CASSDTGVGTEAFF. The CDR3 DNA sequence: TGCGCCAGCAGTGATACAGGGGTTGGGACTGAAGCTTTCTTT.

V and J are TRBV19 and TRBJ1-2, with D uncertain. With 6 bases removed from V and 7 bases from J, the gap between germline ends came to 24 bases. The CDR3 runs to 16 residues. CDR1 LNHDA and CDR2 SQIVND come from the germline V gene (reference sequence). CDR3 in amino acids: CASSPSPGASASGYTF. CDR3 nucleotide sequence: TGTGCCAGTAGCCCATCCCCTGGCGCTTCTGCTAGTGGCTACACCTTC.

This chain links TRBV5-6 with TRBJ1-1; unclear D gene. The germline V gene encodes CDR1 SGHDT and CDR2 YYEEEE. CDR3 length: 15 residues. The V end lost 1 base, the J end lost 1 base, and 11 bases lay between the germline ends. The CDR3 DNA sequence: TGTGCCAGCAGCTTGCACCAGGATGGGAACACTGAAGCTTTCTTT. Its translation is CASSLHQDGNTEAFF. Variable domain in full (rest from reference TRBV5-6 and TRBJ1-1): DAGVTQSPTHLIKTRGQQVTLRCSPKSGHDTVSWYQQALGQGPQFIFQYYEEEERQRGNFPDRFSGHQFPNYSSELNVNALLLGDSALYLCASSLHQDGNTEAFFGQGTRLTVV.

The chain recombines TRBV5-1 with TRBJ2-3, with a tentative D call TRBD1 (6 bases). The germline CDR1 and CDR2 sequences are SGHRS and YFSETQ. The CDR3 is 14 residues long. Between the trimmed V and J ends, which lost 4 bases and 0 bases, there was a span of 9 bases. The CDR3 reads CASSTGPSTDTQYF. DNA of the CDR3: TGCGCCAGCAGCACAGGGCCTAGCACAGATACGCAGTATTTT.

In DNA form, the CDR3 reads TGTGCCAGCAGTGATTGGGACAGGTCTTTCTTT. Translation: CASSDWDRSFF. The V gene is TRBV2, the J gene TRBJ1-1; 8 positions agree with TRBD1. The germline CDR1 and CDR2 sequences are SNHLY and FYNNEI. The CDR3 contains 11 residues. Losses at the gene ends were 3 bases for V and 12 bases for J; bases not matched to a gene: 3.